This T cell receptor beta chain comes out of a study of cytomegalovirus exposure and HLA in healthy donors. Study-level background: Early released data had tens of millions of unique TCRs, all coming from HLA-typed donors.

With V trimmed by 7 bases and J by 10 bases, 7 bases remained unmatched. CDR3 length: 13 amino acids. CDR1 and CDR2 from the germline V gene are GTSNPN and SVGIG (reference sequence). The study's findings and limits: Later examination showed HLA-associated TCR beta chains had greater clonal expansion than equally common others. The authors excluded some V segments, including TRBV6-2 and TRBV6-3, as indistinguishable. The study listed 150 to 200 cytomegalovirus-associated TCR beta chains.

This clone came up a few times. Antigen: not known. With 60 Vbeta and 13 Jbeta primers, the PCR was carried out. Data came from immunoSEQ multiplex PCR; TCRdb stores just in-frame clones and leaves some out. The repertoire includes tens of thousands of clones, 70% to 85% of them detected once, and 22% sits in the top ten. The TCR comes from a woman aged 50 to 65 in good health and CMV-seropositive. The chain is built from TRBV30 and TRBJ1-6; 10 nucleotides agree with TRBD1. The specimen was PBMCs. The CDR3 loop reads CASTGTGDSPLHF. DNA for the CDR3: TGTGCCTCTACTGGGACAGGGGACTCACCCCTCCACTTT.